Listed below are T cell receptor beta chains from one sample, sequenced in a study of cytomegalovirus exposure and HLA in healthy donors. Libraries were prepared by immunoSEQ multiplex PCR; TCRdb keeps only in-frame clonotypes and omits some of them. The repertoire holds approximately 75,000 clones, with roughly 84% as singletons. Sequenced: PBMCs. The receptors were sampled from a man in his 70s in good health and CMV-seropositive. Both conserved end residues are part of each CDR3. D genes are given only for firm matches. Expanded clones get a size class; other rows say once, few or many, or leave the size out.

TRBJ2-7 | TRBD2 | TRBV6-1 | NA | CASRFSGMDSYEQYF | TGTGCCAGCAGATTTAGCGGGATGGATAGTTACGAGCAGTACTTC
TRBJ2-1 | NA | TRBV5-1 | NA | CASSLESGFNYNEQFF | TGCGCCAGCAGCTTGGAGTCGGGGTTTAACTACAATGAGCAGTTCTTC
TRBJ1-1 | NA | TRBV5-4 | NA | CASRVGGGMNTEAFF | TGTGCCAGCCGGGTTGGGGGCGGAATGAACACTGAAGCTTTCTTT
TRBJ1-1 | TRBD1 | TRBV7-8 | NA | CASSLQGDTEAFF | TGTGCCAGCAGCTTACAGGGGGACACTGAAGCTTTCTTT
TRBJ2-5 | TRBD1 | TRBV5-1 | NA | CASSPDRGLVQETQYF | TGCGCCAGCAGCCCGGACAGGGGGCTTGTGCAAGAGACCCAGTACTTC
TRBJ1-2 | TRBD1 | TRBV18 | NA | CASSPDRAAYGYTF | TGTGCCAGCTCACCCGACAGGGCGGCCTATGGCTACACCTTC
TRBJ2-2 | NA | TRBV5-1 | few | CASSLGLNANTGELFF | TGCGCCAGCAGCTTGGGCCTAAATGCGAACACCGGGGAGCTGTTTTTT
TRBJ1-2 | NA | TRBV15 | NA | CATSRAGTYNYGYTF | TGTGCCACCAGCAGAGCGGGGACATATAACTATGGCTACACCTTC
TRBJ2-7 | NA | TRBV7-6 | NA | CASSPSFARAEYEQYF | TGTGCCAGCAGCCCTAGTTTCGCGAGGGCAGAATACGAGCAGTACTTC
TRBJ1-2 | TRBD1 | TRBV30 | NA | CAWSAWAGGESGYTF | TGTGCCTGGAGTGCATGGGCAGGGGGCGAGAGTGGCTACACCTTC